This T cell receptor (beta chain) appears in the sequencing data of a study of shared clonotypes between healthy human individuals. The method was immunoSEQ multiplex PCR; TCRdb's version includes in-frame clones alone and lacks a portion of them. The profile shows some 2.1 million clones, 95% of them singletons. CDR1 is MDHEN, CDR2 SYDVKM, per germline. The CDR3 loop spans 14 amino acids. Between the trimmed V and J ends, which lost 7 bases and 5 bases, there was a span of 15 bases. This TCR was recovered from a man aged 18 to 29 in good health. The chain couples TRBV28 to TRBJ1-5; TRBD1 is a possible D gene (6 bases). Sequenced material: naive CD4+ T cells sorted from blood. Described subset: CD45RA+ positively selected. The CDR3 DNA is TGTGCCAGCAAGTCGAGCAGGGGCGATCAGCCCCAGCATTTT. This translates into CASKSSRGDQPQHF.